The 32 T cell receptor beta chains presented below share a single source sample, sequenced in a study of blood T cell repertoires in COVID-19. Clones were sequenced by immunoSEQ multiplex PCR, and TCRdb holds only the in-frame ones, with some missing. This sample has 200,000 to 250,000 clones; nearly 90% occur once, and the top ten carry about 16%. The sequencing sample was made of PBMCs or T cells enriched from blood (not recorded which). These receptor sequences come from a young man who had been exposed to COVID-19.

The chain has TRBV30 and TRBJ1-1; D is unresolved. The CDR3 loop spans 13 amino acids. CDR1 and CDR2 from the germline V gene are GTSNPN and SVGIG (reference sequence). The germline V and J ends were trimmed by 2 bases and 4 bases, with 11 bases remaining between them. This chain's CDR3 is CAWSPGFSTEAFF. The CDR3 nucleotides are TGTGCCTGGAGTCCCGGTTTTTCCACTGAAGCTTTCTTT.

As DNA, the CDR3 is TGTGCCAGCAGCCCCTACTTCGCGAGGGGCTACACCTTC. It encodes CASSPYFARGYTF. The chain joins TRBV11-2 to TRBJ1-2; D is unresolved. The germline V gene encodes CDR1 SGHAT and CDR2 FQNNGV. V was shortened by 5 bases and J by 8 bases, with 15 bases between the two germline ends. This CDR3 comprises 13 residues.

The gene calls are TRBV4-1 and TRBJ1-1; possible D gene TRBD1, 5 bases. The CDR3 consists of 22 residues. V was pared by 4 bases and J by 0 bases, with 33 bases between. CDR1 MGHRA and CDR2 YSYEKL come from the germline V gene. The CDR3 nucleotides read TGCGCCAGCAGCCCCCCCCGCTCGGGCCGGAGCGGGGGTAGAGTCATGAACACTGAAGCTTTCTTT. Its translation is CASSPPRSGRSGGRVMNTEAFF.

The V and J genes are TRBV18 and TRBJ2-5; TRBD1 agrees at 9 bases. The CDR3 totals 13 residues. Germline CDR1 and CDR2: KGHSH and LQKENI. The V gene end was trimmed by 6 bases and the J gene end by 4 bases; junction bases not matched to a gene: 3. The CDR3 region is CASSRQGGETQYF. CDR3 nucleotide sequence: TGTGCCAGCTCCCGACAGGGGGGAGAGACCCAGTACTTC. Variable domain in full (rest from reference TRBV18 and TRBJ2-5): NAGVMQNPRHLVRRRGQEARLRCSPMKGHSHVYWYRQLPEEGLKFMVYLQKENIIDESGMPKERFSAEFPKEGPSILRIQQVVRGDSAAYFCASSRQGGETQYFGPGTRLLVL.

The V gene is TRBV20-1, the J gene TRBJ1-2; a possible D gene is TRBD1 (6 bases). V shed 6 bases and J shed 8 bases, with 13 bases lying between them. The CDR3 runs to 11 residues. Germline CDR1 reads DFQATT; CDR2 reads SNEGSKA (reference sequence). For the CDR3, the DNA is TGCAGTGCAAAAGCGACAGGCGGCTACACCTTC. Its protein product is CSAKATGGYTF.

CDR3 sequence reads: CASSQVPRDRVYEQYF. DNA of the CDR3: TGTGCCAGCAGCCAAGTTCCCCGGGACAGGGTGTACGAGCAGTACTTC. V usage is TRBV14 and J usage is TRBJ2-7, with TRBD1 matching over 9 bases. Germline CDR1 is SGHDN and CDR2 is FVKESK. V dropped 1 base and J dropped 4; count of bases not matched to a gene: 8. The CDR3 has 16 amino acids.

The J gene is TRBJ2-5, the V gene TRBV11-1; 11 positions match TRBD2. CDR3 length: 15 residues. Germline CDR1 is SGHAT and CDR2 is FQDESV (reference sequence). V was pared by 0 bases and J by 6 bases, with 3 bases of the junction left unmatched. CDR3 sequence (DNA): TGTGCCAGCAGCTTAGCCCTAGCGGGGGGCCAGACCCAGTACTTC. This sequence encodes CASSLALAGGQTQYF.

This clone was observed a handful of times. The J gene is TRBJ1-2, the V gene TRBV2, with unresolved D. CDR1 is SNHLY, CDR2 FYNNEI, per germline. This CDR3 comprises 12 residues. V dropped 10 bases and J dropped 0 bases, with 9 bases sitting between them. Here the CDR3 DNA reads TGTGCCACCACTCAGGCTAACTATGGCTACACCTTC. Translated: CATTQANYGYTF.

The chain is built from TRBV7-9 and TRBJ1-2, with D possibly matching TRBD1 (5 bases). The CDR3 has 15 amino acids. Germline V gene lookup returns CDR1 SEHNR and CDR2 FQNEAQ (reference sequence). The ends were cut back, 3 bases at V and 11 bases at J, with 22 bases in the middle. DNA of the CDR3: TGTGCCAGCAGCTTTGCGGGGACCGGGTTCTTGTCGTACACCTTC. Translation: CASSFAGTGFLSYTF.

The genes are TRBV7-9 and TRBJ1-4; D not resolved. Germline CDR1 SEHNR, CDR2 FQNEAQ (reference sequence). The CDR3 is made up of 15 amino acids. V lost 5 bases to trimming and J lost 7 bases, with 17 bases between them. The CDR3 is CASSAVGGKAEKLFF. The DNA for the CDR3 is TGTGCCAGCAGCGCGGTGGGAGGCAAGGCTGAAAAACTGTTTTTT. The whole variable domain, remainder taken from reference TRBV7-9 and TRBJ1-4, is DTGVSQNPRHKITKRGQNVTFRCDPISEHNRLYWYRQTLGQGPEFLTYFQNEAQLEKSRLLSDRFSAERPKGSFSTLEIQRTEQGDSAMYLCASSAVGGKAEKLFFGSGTQLSVL.

The genes are TRBV9 and TRBJ2-7; a weak D match, TRBD1 (6 bases). The CDR3 runs to 11 residues. Trimming stripped 7 bases from V and 4 bases from J, with 9 bases between. The germline gives CDR1 SGDLS, CDR2 YYNGEE. CDR3: CASGDRYEQYF. CDR3 nucleotide sequence: TGTGCCAGCGGAGACAGGTACGAGCAGTACTTC.

This rearrangement joins TRBV5-1 to TRBJ2-1, with 7 bases aligning to TRBD2. The CDR3 contains 15 residues. V gave up 0 bases and J gave up 3 bases; unmatched junction bases: 3. CDR1 is SGHRS and CDR2 is YFSETQ in the germline V gene. This CDR3 is CASSLGDYSYNEQFF. The CDR3 coding sequence is TGCGCCAGCAGCTTGGGGGACTACAGCTACAATGAGCAGTTCTTC.

This rearrangement joins TRBV7-9 to TRBJ2-1; 10 nucleotides align to TRBD2. With V trimmed by 5 bases and J by 5 bases, 6 bases remained unmatched. The CDR3 is made up of 15 amino acids. Germline CDR1 and CDR2: SEHNR and FQNEAQ (reference sequence). In DNA form, the CDR3 reads TGTGCCAGCAGCGCACTAGCGGGGCCAAACAATGAGCAGTTCTTC. Translated, it gives CASSALAGPNNEQFF.

This clone has just one count. The chain employs TRBV9 and TRBJ1-3, with D perhaps TRBD1 (5 bases). V lost 4 bases and J 4 bases, leaving 15 bases between the germline ends. The V gene's germline CDR1 is SGDLS and CDR2 YYNGEE. The length of the CDR3 is 15 residues. CDR3 amino acids: CASSPPGGSGNTIYF. The CDR3 DNA reads TGTGCCAGCAGCCCGCCGGGGGGTTCAGGAAACACCATATATTTT. Complete variable domain (other parts from reference TRBV9 and TRBJ1-3): DSGVTQTPKHLITATGQRVTLRCSPRSGDLSVYWYQQSLDQGLQFLIQYYNGEERAKGNILERFSAQQFPDLHSELNLSSLELGDSALYFCASSPPGGSGNTIYFGEGSWLTVV.

The chain joins TRBV27 to TRBJ2-3; 15 nucleotides agree with TRBD2. CDR3 length: 15 residues. Germline-derived CDR1 and CDR2 are MNHEY and SMNVEV (reference sequence). J lost 4 bases, V lost 5 bases, and 1 base had no gene match. In DNA form, the CDR3 reads TGTGCCAGCAGTGGGACTAGCGGGGGGTCAGATACGCAGTATTTT. This gives the protein CASSGTSGGSDTQYF.

The V and J genes are TRBV29-1 and TRBJ1-1; 7 nucleotides match TRBD1. Germline loops: CDR1 SQVTM, CDR2 ANQGSEA. The CDR3 spans 15 residues. Germline trimming cut 2 bases from V and 0 bases from J; bases unmatched to any gene: 6. The CDR3 nucleotides read TGCAGCGTTGAAATACCAGGGGGGATGAACACTGAAGCTTTCTTT. Encoded protein: CSVEIPGGMNTEAFF.

The rearrangement joins TRBV10-3 to TRBJ1-1; the D gene is possibly TRBD1 (5 bases). The CDR3 is 14 amino acids. Trimming took 2 bases from V and 0 from J, leaving 7 bases between them. Germline assignment: CDR1 ENHRY and CDR2 SYGVKD. The CDR3 coding sequence is TGTGCCATCAGTGAGGGGGCCATGAACACTGAAGCTTTCTTT. This translates into CAISEGAMNTEAFF.

This clone was counted only a few times. The CDR3 loop is CAASAYNEQFF. In DNA form, the CDR3 reads TGTGCCGCTAGCGCCTACAATGAGCAGTTCTTC. The chain carries TRBV30 and TRBJ2-1; D possibly corresponds to TRBD2 (6 bases). Looked up from germline, CDR1 is GTSNPN and CDR2 is SVGIG (reference sequence). This CDR3 is 11 amino acids long. V lost 8 bases, J lost 2 bases, and 7 bases lay in between.

The genes are TRBV5-6 and TRBJ1-1, with D unresolved. V lost 2 bases and J 1 base, leaving 6 bases between the germline ends. Per the germline V gene, CDR1 is SGHDT and CDR2 is YYEEEE. The CDR3 covers 13 residues. The CDR3 bases are TGTGCCAGCAGCTTCTCGGGGAACACTGAAGCTTTCTTT. As protein: CASSFSGNTEAFF.

The genes are TRBV5-6 and TRBJ2-3, with 11 bases matching TRBD1. The CDR3 is made up of 16 amino acids. Trimming removed 5 bases from V and 3 bases from J; junction bases left unmatched: 8. The germline V gene encodes CDR1 SGHDT and CDR2 YYEEEE. In DNA form, the CDR3 reads TGTGCCAGCAGACGCCGGGACAGGGGGTTGACAGATACGCAGTATTTT. It codes for CASRRRDRGLTDTQYF. Variable domain in full (rest from reference TRBV5-6 and TRBJ2-3): DAGVTQSPTHLIKTRGQQVTLRCSPKSGHDTVSWYQQALGQGPQFIFQYYEEEERQRGNFPDRFSGHQFPNYSSELNVNALLLGDSALYLCASRRRDRGLTDTQYFGPGTRLTVL.

V and J are TRBV7-2 and TRBJ2-5; weak D call: TRBD2 (6 bases). This CDR3 has 16 residues. In germline, CDR1 is SGHTA, CDR2 FQGNSA. V gave up 2 bases and J gave up 1 base, with 14 bases separating them. The CDR3 loop is CASSLSVRDFQETQYF. The CDR3 region has the DNA TGTGCCAGCAGCTTATCAGTCAGGGACTTCCAAGAGACCCAGTACTTC.

V is TRBV11-2 and J is TRBJ2-1; D is unclear. Germline-derived CDR1 and CDR2 are SGHAT and FQNNGV. The CDR3 totals 15 residues. Between the trimmed V and J ends, which lost 0 bases and 4 bases, there was a span of 10 bases. The chain's CDR3 is CASSLETPLYNEQFF. For the CDR3, the DNA is TGTGCCAGCAGCTTAGAGACTCCTCTTTACAATGAGCAGTTCTTC.

V and J are TRBV19 and TRBJ2-1; 8 nucleotides agree with TRBD2. The CDR3 consists of 15 residues. V shed 5 bases, J shed 8 bases, and the junction held 11 bases outside the gene matches. Germline V gives CDR1 LNHDA, CDR2 SQIVND (reference sequence). CDR3 amino acids: CASSGGGRPIHEQFF. In DNA, the CDR3 is TGTGCCAGTAGTGGCGGGGGGAGGCCAATCCATGAGCAGTTCTTC. The full variable domain, completed using reference TRBV19 and TRBJ2-1, is DGGITQSPKYLFRKEGQNVTLSCEQNLNHDAMYWYRQDPGQGLRLIYYSQIVNDFQKGDIAEGYSVSREKKESFPLTVTSAQKNPTAFYLCASSGGGRPIHEQFFGPGTRLTVL.

The chain has TRBV11-1 and TRBJ2-5; D not resolved. V was cut by 5 bases and J by 7 bases, with 11 bases left in between. In germline, CDR1 is SGHAT, CDR2 FQDESV (reference sequence). CDR3 length equals 12 residues. In nucleotides, the CDR3 is TGTGCCAGCAGCGCTACGGGTTGGACCCAGTACTTC. It codes for CASSATGWTQYF.

The genes are TRBV5-1 and TRBJ1-1, with TRBD1 matching 7 bases. V was pared by 4 bases and J by 3 bases, with 9 bases of the junction left unmatched. This CDR3 has 15 residues. The germline V gene has CDR1 SGHRS and CDR2 YFSETQ. The CDR3 reads CASSPELTGHTEAFF. CDR3 in DNA: TGCGCCAGCAGCCCAGAATTGACAGGGCACACTGAAGCTTTCTTT.

On this clone: One end of the junction does not line up with germline, which may come from a read error. The rearrangement joins TRBV19 to TRBJ2-1; 14 positions agree with TRBD2. CDR1 and CDR2 from the germline V gene are LNHDA and SQIVND (reference sequence). This CDR3 region has 19 residues. The CDR3 protein is CASSIGRLAGGLTYNEQFF. The CDR3 coding sequence is TGTGCCAGTAGCATAGGTCGACTAGCGGGGGGGCTCACCTACAATGAGCAGTTCTTC.

The chain recombines TRBV6-5 with TRBJ2-7; 7 bases match TRBD2. Germline assignment: CDR1 MNHEY and CDR2 SVGAGI. Losses at the gene ends were 2 bases for V and 2 bases for J; bases not matched to a gene: 0. This CDR3 has 13 amino acids. The CDR3: CASSYGTTYEQYF. CDR3 DNA sequence: TGTGCCAGCAGTTACGGGACTACCTACGAGCAGTACTTC.

Concerning this clone: Sequence at one end of the junction differs from germline and may be a read error. The chain uses TRBV18 and TRBJ2-3; D is perhaps TRBD1 (6 bases). The CDR3 is 17 amino acids. CDR1 is KGHSH, CDR2 LQKENI, per germline. The CDR3 coding sequence is TGTGCCAGCTCAACACCCCTAGGGGGTACTAGCACAGATACGCAGTATTTT. Translation gives CASSTPLGGTSTDTQYF. Combining the CDR3 with reference TRBV18 and TRBJ2-3 gives the whole variable domain NAGVMQNPRHLVRRRGQEARLRCSPMKGHSHVYWYRQLPEEGLKFMVYLQKENIIDESGMPKERFSAEFPKEGPSILRIQQVVRGDSAAYFCASSTPLGGTSTDTQYFGPGTRLTVL.

The chain combines TRBV5-1 with TRBJ1-3; 9 bases map to TRBD1. Per germline, CDR1 SGHRS and CDR2 YFSETQ. The CDR3 is 18 residues long. The V segment lost 3 bases and the J segment 2 bases; nucleotides outside the gene matches: 12. CDR3: CASSSVPGQGTAGNTIYF. CDR3 sequence (DNA): TGCGCCAGCAGCTCCGTCCCGGGACAGGGAACGGCTGGAAACACCATATATTTT.

This chain connects TRBV7-9 to TRBJ2-5; TRBD1 is a possible D gene (6 bases). CDR1 SEHNR and CDR2 FQNEAQ come from the germline V gene (reference sequence). Trimming stripped 3 bases from V and 1 base from J, with 15 bases between. The CDR3 is 16 residues long. CDR3 residues: CASSFGLSGVQETQYF. CDR3 sequence (DNA): TGTGCCAGCAGCTTTGGACTGTCAGGGGTCCAAGAGACCCAGTACTTC.

The J gene is TRBJ2-2, the V gene TRBV7-2, with 8 nucleotides matching TRBD2. The CDR3 covers 13 residues. The ends lost 3 bases at V and 6 bases at J; junction bases unmatched: 0. The germline V gene encodes CDR1 SGHTA and CDR2 FQGNSA. CDR3 coding DNA: TGTGCCAGCAGCTTGGGACTAGCCGGGGAGCTGTTTTTT. It codes for CASSLGLAGELFF.

The chain joins TRBV12-3 or TRBV12-4 to TRBJ2-3, with D possibly matching TRBD2 (5 bases). CDR3 size: 13 residues. Trimming took 1 base from V and 3 from J, leaving 5 bases between them. CDR3 coding DNA: TGTGCCAGCAGTTTAGAGCGGACAGATACGCAGTATTTT. Protein product: CASSLERTDTQYF.